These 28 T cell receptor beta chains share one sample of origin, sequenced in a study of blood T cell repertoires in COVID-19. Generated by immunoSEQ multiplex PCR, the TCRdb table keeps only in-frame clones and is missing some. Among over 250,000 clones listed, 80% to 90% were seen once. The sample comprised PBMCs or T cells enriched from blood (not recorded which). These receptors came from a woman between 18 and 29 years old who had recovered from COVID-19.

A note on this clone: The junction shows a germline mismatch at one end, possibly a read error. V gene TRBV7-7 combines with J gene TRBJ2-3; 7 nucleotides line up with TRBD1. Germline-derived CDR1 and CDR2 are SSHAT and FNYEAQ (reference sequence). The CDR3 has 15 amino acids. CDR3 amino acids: CASSLRQGGTDTQYF. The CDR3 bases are TGTGCTAGCAGCCTAAGACAGGGCGGCACAGATACGCAGTATTTT.

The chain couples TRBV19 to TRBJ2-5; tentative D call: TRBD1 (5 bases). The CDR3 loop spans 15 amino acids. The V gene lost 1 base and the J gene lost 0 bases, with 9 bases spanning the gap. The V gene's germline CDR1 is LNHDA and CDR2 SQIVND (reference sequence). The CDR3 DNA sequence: TGTGCCAGTAGTATAGGTTCGACAGACCAAGAGACCCAGTACTTC. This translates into CASSIGSTDQETQYF. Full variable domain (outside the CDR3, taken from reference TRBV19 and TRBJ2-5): DGGITQSPKYLFRKEGQNVTLSCEQNLNHDAMYWYRQDPGQGLRLIYYSQIVNDFQKGDIAEGYSVSREKKESFPLTVTSAQKNPTAFYLCASSIGSTDQETQYFGPGTRLLVL.

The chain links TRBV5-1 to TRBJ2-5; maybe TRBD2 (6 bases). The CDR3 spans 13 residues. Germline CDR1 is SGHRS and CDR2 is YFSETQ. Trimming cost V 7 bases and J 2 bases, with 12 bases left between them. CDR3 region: CASARTIQETQYF. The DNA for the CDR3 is TGCGCCAGCGCTAGGACTATACAAGAGACCCAGTACTTC.

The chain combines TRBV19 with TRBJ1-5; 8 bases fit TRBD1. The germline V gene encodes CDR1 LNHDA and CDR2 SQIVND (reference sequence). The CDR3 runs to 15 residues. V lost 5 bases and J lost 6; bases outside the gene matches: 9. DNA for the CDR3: TGTGCCAGTAGTGCCCAGGGGGCCCGAAGTCAGCCCCAGCATTTT. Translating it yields CASSAQGARSQPQHF.

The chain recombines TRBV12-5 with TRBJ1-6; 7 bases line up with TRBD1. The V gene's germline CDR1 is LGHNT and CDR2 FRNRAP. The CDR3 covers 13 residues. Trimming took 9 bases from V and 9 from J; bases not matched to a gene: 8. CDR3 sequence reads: CASSQTGLSPLHF. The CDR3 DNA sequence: TGTGCTAGCTCCCAGACAGGGCTTTCACCCCTCCACTTT. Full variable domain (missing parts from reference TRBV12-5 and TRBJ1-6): DARVTQTPRHKVTEMGQEVTMRCQPILGHNTVFWYRQTMMQGLELLAYFRNRAPLDDSGMPKDRFSAEMPDATLATLKIQPSEPRDSAVYFCASSQTGLSPLHFGNGTRLTVT.

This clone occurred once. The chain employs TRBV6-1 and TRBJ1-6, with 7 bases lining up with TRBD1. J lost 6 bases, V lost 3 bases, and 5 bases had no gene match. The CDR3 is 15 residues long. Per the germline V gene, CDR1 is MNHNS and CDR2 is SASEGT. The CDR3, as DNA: TGTGCCAGCAGTGAGCCGACAGGGATTAATTCACCCCTCCACTTT. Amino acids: CASSEPTGINSPLHF.

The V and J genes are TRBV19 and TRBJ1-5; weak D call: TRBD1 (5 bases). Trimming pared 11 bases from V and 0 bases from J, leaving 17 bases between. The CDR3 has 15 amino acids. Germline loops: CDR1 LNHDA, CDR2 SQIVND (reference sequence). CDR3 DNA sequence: TGTGCCTCGGGGGGTAGCCTGAATAGCAATCAGCCCCAGCATTTT. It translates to CASGGSLNSNQPQHF.

The chain's CDR3 is CASLGSSYEQYF. The CDR3 DNA reads as TGTGCCAGCCTCGGGAGCTCCTACGAGCAGTACTTC. The rearrangement uses TRBV19 and TRBJ2-7; D is possibly TRBD2 (6 bases). Trimming pared 9 bases from V and 0 bases from J, leaving 9 bases between. The CDR3 is 12 amino acids. Germline CDR1 reads LNHDA; CDR2 reads SQIVND (reference sequence).

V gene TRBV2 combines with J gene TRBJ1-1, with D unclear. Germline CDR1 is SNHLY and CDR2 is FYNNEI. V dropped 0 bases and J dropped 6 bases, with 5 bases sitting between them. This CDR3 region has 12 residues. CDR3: CASSEARAEAFF. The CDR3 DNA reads TGTGCCAGCAGTGAAGCCCGGGCTGAAGCTTTCTTT.

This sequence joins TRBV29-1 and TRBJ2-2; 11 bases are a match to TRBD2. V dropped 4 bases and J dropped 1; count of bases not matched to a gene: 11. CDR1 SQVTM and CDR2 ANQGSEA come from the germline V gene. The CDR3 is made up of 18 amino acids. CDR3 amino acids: CSVGWETSGEMNTGELFF. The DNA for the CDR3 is TGCAGCGTTGGATGGGAGACTAGCGGGGAAATGAACACCGGGGAGCTGTTTTTT.

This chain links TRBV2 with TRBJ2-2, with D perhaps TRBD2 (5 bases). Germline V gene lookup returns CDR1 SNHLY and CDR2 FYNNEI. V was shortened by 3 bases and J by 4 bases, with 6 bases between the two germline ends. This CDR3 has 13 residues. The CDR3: CASSDRGTGELFF. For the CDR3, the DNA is TGTGCCAGCAGTGACCGGGGCACCGGGGAGCTGTTTTTT. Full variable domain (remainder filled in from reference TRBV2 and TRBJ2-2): EPEVTQTPSHQVTQMGQEVILRCVPISNHLYFYWYRQILGQKVEFLVSFYNNEISEKSEIFDDQFSVERPDGSNFTLKIRSTKLEDSAMYFCASSDRGTGELFFGEGSRLTVL.

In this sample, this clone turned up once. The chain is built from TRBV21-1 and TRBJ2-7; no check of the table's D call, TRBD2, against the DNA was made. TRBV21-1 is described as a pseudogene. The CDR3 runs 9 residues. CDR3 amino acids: CASLYEQYF. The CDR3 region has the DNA TGTGCCAGCCTATACGAGCAGTACTTC.

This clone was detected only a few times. As DNA, the CDR3 is TGCGCCAGCAGTGAGAGACAGGGGGCCTACAATGAGCAGTTCTTC. It is translated as CASSERQGAYNEQFF. The V call is TRBV10-2, the J call TRBJ2-1, with 9 bases aligning to TRBD1. Germline V gives CDR1 WSHSY, CDR2 SAAADI. V lost 2 bases and J lost 2; bases outside the gene matches: 1. This CDR3 region has 15 residues.

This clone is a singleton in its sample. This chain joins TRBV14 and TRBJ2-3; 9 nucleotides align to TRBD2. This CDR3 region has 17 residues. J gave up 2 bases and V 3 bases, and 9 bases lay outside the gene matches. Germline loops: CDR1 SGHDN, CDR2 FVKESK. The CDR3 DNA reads TGTGCCAGCAGCCAGCGTCGAGCTAGCGGGGCCACAGATACGCAGTATTTT. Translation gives CASSQRRASGATDTQYF.

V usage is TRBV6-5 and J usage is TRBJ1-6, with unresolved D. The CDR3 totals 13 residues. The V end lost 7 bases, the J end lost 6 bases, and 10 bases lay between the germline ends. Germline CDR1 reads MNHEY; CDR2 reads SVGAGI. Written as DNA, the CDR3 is TGTGCCAGCAAGACGGAGATTAATTCACCCCTCCACTTT. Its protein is CASKTEINSPLHF.

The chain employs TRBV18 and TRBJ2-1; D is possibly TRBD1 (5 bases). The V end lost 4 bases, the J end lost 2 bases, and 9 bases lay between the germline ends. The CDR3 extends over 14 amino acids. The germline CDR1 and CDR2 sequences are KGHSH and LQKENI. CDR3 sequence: CASSRQTTYNEQFF. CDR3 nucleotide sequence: TGTGCCAGCTCACGACAGACCACCTACAATGAGCAGTTCTTC.

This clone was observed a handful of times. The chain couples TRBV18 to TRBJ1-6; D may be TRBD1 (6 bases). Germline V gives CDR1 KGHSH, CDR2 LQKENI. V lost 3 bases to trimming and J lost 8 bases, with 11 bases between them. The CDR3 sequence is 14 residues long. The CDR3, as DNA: TGTGCCAGCTCACCTAGACAGGATGATTCACCCCTCCACTTT. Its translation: CASSPRQDDSPLHF. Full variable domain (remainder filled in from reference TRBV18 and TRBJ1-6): NAGVMQNPRHLVRRRGQEARLRCSPMKGHSHVYWYRQLPEEGLKFMVYLQKENIIDESGMPKERFSAEFPKEGPSILRIQQVVRGDSAAYFCASSPRQDDSPLHFGNGTRLTVT.

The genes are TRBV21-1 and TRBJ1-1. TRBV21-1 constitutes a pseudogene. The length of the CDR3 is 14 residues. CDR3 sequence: CASSNGILNTEAFF. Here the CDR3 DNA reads TGTGCCAGCAGCAACGGGATCCTGAACACTGAAGCTTTCTTT.

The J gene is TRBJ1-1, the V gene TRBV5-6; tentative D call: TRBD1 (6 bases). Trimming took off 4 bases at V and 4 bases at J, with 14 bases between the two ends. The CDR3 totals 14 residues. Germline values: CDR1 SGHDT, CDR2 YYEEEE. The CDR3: CASSPTGLGTEAFF. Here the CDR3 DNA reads TGTGCCAGCAGCCCCACAGGGTTGGGCACTGAAGCTTTCTTT.

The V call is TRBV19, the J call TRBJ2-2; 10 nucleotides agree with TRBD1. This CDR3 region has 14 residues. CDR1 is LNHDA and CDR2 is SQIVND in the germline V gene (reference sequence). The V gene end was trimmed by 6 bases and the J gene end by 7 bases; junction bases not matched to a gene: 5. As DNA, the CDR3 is TGTGCCAGTAGCCTGACAGGGGGCGGCGGGGAGCTGTTTTTT. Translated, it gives CASSLTGGGGELFF.

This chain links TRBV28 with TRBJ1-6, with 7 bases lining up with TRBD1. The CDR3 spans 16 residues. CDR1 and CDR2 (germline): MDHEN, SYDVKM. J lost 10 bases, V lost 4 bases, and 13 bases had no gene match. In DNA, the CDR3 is TGTGCCAGCAGTTGGCGAGGAAACAGGGGTGGATCACCCCTCCACTTT. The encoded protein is CASSWRGNRGGSPLHF.

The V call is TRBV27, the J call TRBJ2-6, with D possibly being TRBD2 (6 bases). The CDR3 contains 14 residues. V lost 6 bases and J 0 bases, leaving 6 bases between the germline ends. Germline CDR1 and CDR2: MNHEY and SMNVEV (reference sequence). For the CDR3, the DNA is TGTGCCAGCAGCGGGAGCTCTGGGGCCAACGTCCTGACTTTC. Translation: CASSGSSGANVLTF.

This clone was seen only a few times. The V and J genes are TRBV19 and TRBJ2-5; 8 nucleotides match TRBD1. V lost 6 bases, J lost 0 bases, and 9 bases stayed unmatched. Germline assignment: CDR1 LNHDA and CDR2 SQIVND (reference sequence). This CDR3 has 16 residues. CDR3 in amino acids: CASRRETGENQETQYF. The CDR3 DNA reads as TGTGCCAGTAGGAGGGAGACAGGGGAAAACCAAGAGACCCAGTACTTC.

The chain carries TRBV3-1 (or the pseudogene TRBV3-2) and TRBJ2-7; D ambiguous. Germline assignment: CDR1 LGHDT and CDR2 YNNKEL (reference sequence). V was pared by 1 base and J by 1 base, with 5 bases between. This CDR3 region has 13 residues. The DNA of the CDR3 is TGTGCCAGCAGCCAAGTCCAGTCCTACGAGCAGTACTTC. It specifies CASSQVQSYEQYF.

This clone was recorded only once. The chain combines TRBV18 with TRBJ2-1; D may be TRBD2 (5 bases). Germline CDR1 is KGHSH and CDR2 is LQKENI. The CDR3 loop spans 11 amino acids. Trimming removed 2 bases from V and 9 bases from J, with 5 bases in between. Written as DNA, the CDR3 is TGTGCCAGCTCACCAGCGGGTGAGCAGTTCTTC. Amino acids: CASSPAGEQFF.

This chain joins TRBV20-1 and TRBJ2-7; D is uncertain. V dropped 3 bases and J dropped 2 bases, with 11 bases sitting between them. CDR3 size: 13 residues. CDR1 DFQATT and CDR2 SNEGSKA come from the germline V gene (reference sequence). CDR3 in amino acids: CSASDEVAYEQYF. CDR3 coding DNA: TGCAGTGCTAGTGACGAGGTAGCCTACGAGCAGTACTTC.

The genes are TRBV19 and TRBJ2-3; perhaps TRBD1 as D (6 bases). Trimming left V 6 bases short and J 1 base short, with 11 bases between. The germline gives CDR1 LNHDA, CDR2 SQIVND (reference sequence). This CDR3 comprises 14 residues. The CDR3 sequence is CASSEGVRTDTQYF. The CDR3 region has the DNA TGTGCCAGTAGCGAGGGGGTGCGCACAGATACGCAGTATTTT.

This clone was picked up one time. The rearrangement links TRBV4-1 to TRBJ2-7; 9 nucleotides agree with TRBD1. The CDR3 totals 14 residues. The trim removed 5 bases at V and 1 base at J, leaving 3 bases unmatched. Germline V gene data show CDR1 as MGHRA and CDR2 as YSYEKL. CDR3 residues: CASSEGTGSYEQYF. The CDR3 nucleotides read TGCGCCAGCAGCGAAGGGACAGGGTCCTACGAGCAGTACTTC.